This TCR beta chain originates from a study of CD4+ T cells in melanoma (dated by TCRdb to 2022 to 2024). Background on the whole study: Neoantigen-specific CD4+ T cells in human melanoma were investigated in the study.

To prepare the library, the immunoSEQ multiplex PCR assay was applied. TCRdb retrieved this table from immuneACCESS and kept in-frame rearrangements only. Not all clones are present; in checked studies, unresolved V genes account for under half, and no reason is known for the remainder. A total of some 110,000 clones appear in this sample, approximately 90% of them only once. The top ten clones comprise less than 4% of the sample. Beyond this particular receptor, the publication reports: Neoantigen-specific CD4+ T cells were reported to be correlated with the function of CD8+ T cells, macrophages and B cells. Diverse differentiation states were reported to be shown by neoantigen-specific CD4+ T cells in melanoma.

According to the germline V gene (reference sequence), CDR1 reads LNHDA and CDR2 reads SQIVND. The CDR3 contains 14 residues, cysteine and phenylalanine counted. Only CDR3 DNA remains: 42 bases, in frame from the first base. V loses 2 bases, J loses 5 bases, and the germline ends lie 12 bases apart. To note about this clone: Its recognized antigen is unknown. No base quality information exists; no much larger clone differs at one position.

The donors were people with melanoma. The sequence was collected from a human donor with melanoma. Sequencing used peripheral blood. The chain employs TRBV19 and TRBJ2-5; confidence is insufficient to name the D gene. The DNA reads TGTGCCAGTAGTATACGATCTGGGTCGGAGACCCAGTACTTC. This translates into CASSIRSGSETQYF.